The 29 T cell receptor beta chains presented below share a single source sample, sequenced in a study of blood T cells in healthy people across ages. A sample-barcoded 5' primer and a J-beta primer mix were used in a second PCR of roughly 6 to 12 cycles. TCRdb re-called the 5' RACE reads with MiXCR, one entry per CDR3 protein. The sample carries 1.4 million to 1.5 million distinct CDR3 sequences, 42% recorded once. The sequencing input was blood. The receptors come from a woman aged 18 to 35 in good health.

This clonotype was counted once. The CDR3 nucleotides read TGTGCCAGCAGCCCGGGCGGTGGGGGCCCAGTCTATGGCTACACCTTC. Protein sequence: CASSPGGGGPVYGYTF. The chain recombines TRBV7-9 with TRBJ1-2; a weak D match, TRBD1 (6 bases). The CDR3 loop spans 16 amino acids. CDR1 and CDR2 (germline): SEHNR, FQNEAQ (reference sequence). Trimming took off 5 bases at V and 4 bases at J, with 20 bases between the two ends. The whole variable domain, filled in from reference TRBV7-9 and TRBJ1-2, reads DTGVSQNPRHKITKRGQNVTFRCDPISEHNRLYWYRQTLGQGPEFLTYFQNEAQLEKSRLLSDRFSAERPKGSFSTLEIQRTEQGDSAMYLCASSPGGGGPVYGYTFGSGTRLTVV.

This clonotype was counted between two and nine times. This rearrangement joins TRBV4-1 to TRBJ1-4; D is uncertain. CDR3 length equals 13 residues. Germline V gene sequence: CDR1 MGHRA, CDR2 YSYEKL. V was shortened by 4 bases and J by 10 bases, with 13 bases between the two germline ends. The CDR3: CASSPQALGKLFF. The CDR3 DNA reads TGCGCCAGCAGCCCCCAGGCCCTAGGAAAACTGTTTTTT.

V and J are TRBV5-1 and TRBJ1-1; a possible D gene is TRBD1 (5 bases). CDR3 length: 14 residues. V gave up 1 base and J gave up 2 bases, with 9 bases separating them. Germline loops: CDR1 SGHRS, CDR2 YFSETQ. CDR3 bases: TGCGCCAGCAGCTTGTTAGGGGTAAACACTGAAGCTTTCTTT. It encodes CASSLLGVNTEAFF.

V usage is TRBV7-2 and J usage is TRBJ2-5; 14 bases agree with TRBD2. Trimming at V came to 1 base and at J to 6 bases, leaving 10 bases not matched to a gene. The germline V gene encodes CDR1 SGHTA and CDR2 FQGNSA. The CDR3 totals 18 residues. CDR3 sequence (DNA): TGTGCCAGCAGCTTAGGAGGACTAGCGGGAGGTGCAGGGAAGACCCAGTACTTC. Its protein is CASSLGGLAGGAGKTQYF.

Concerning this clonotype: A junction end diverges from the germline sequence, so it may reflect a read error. DNA for the CDR3: TGTGTCAGCAGTTTTCGGACAGGGGATCCCTACAATGAGCAGTTCTTC. This encodes CVSSFRTGDPYNEQFF. The chain is built from TRBV12-3 or TRBV12-4 and TRBJ2-1, with 9 bases that match TRBD1. The CDR3 covers 16 residues.

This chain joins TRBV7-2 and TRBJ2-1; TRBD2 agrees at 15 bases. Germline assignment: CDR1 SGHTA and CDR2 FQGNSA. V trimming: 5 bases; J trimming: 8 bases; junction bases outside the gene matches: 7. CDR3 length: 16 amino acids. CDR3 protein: CASSRRTSGRDDEQFF. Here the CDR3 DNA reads TGTGCCAGCAGCCGTAGGACTAGCGGGAGGGATGATGAGCAGTTCTTC.

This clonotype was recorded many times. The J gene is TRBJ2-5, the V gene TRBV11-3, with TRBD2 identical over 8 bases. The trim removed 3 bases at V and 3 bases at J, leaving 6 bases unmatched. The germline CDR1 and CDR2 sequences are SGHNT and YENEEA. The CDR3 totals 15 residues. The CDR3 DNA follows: TGTGCCAGCAGCTTGACCGGGACTAGGGAAGAGACCCAGTACTTC. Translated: CASSLTGTREETQYF.

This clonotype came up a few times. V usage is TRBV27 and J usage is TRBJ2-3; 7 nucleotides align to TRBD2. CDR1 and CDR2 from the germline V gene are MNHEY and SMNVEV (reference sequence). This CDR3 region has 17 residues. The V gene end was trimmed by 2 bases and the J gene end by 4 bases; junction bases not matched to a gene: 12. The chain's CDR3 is CASSLMAGAGLADTQYF. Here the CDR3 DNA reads TGTGCCAGCAGTTTAATGGCGGGAGCTGGATTGGCAGATACGCAGTATTTT.

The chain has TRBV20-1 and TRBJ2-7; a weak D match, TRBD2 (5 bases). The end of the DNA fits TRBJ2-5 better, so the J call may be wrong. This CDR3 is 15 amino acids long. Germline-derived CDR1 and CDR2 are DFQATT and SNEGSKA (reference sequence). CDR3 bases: TGCAGTGCTAGAGACCAATCGGAGGTAGGGGAGACCCAGTACTTC. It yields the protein CSARDQSEVGETQYF.

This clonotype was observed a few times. CDR3 bases: TGCAGTGCTAGTTCCGGCCTAAACTATGGCTACACCTTC. Encoded protein: CSASSGLNYGYTF. This chain uses TRBV20-1 with TRBJ1-2, with D hard to call. The CDR3 loop spans 13 amino acids. V was shortened by 3 bases and J by 2 bases, with 10 bases between the two germline ends. The germline CDR1 and CDR2 sequences are DFQATT and SNEGSKA (reference sequence).

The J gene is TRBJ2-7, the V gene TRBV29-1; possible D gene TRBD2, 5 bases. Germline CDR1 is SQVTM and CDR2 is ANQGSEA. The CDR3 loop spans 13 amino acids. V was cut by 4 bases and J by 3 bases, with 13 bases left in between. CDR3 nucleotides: TGCAGCGTTGGAGTTGACGGGGACTACGAGCAGTACTTC. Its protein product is CSVGVDGDYEQYF.

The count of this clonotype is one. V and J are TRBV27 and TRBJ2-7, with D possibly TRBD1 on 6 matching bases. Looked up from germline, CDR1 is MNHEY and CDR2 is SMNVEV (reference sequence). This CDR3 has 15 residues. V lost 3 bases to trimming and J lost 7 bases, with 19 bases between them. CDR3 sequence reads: CASSFGTFVYNEQYF. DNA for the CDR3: TGTGCCAGCAGTTTCGGGACATTTGTCTACAATGAGCAGTACTTC.

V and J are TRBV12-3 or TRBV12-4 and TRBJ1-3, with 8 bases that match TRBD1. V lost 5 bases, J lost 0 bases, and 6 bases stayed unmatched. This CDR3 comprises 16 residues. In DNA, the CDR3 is TGTGCCAGCAGTCCCCGGACAGGGAACTCTGGAAACACCATATATTTT. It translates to CASSPRTGNSGNTIYF.

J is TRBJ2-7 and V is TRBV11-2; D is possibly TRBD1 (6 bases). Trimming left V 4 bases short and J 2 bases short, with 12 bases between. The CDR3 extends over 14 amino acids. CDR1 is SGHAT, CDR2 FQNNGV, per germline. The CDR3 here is CASSSLYRAYEQYF. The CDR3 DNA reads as TGTGCCAGCAGCTCTCTTTACAGGGCCTACGAGCAGTACTTC. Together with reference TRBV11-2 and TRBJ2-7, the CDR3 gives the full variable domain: EAGVAQSPRYKIIEKRQSVAFWCNPISGHATLYWYQQILGQGPKLLIQFQNNGVVDDSQLPKDRFSAERLKGVDSTLKIQPAKLEDSAVYLCASSSLYRAYEQYFGPGTRLTVT.

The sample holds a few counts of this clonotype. The CDR3 here is CASSQRGPADNYEQYF. For the CDR3, the DNA is TGCGCCAGCAGCCAAAGGGGACCTGCAGATAACTACGAGCAGTACTTC. The chain recombines TRBV4-1 with TRBJ2-7; D assignment may be TRBD1 or TRBD2 (5 bases each). Germline V CDR1 and CDR2: MGHRA, YSYEKL. V lost 2 bases and J lost 3, with 17 bases in between. The CDR3 length is 16 residues.

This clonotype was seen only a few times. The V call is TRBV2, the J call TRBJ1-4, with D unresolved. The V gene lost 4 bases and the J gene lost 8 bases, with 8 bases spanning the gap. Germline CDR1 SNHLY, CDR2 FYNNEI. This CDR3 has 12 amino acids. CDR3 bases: TGTGCCAGCAGTGTGTATCCAGAAAAACTGTTTTTT. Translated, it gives CASSVYPEKLFF.

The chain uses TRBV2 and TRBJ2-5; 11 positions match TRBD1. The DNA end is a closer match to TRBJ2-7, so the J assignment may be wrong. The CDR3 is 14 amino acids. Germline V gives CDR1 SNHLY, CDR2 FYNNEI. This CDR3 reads CATPRTGGPYEQYF. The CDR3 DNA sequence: TGTGCCACTCCCCGGACAGGGGGCCCCTACGAGCAGTACTTC.

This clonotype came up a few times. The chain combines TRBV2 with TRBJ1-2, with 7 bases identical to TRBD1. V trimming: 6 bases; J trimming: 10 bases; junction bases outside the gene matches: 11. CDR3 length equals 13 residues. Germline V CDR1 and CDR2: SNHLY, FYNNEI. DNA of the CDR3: TGTGCCAGCAGGGCCAGGGGGACTCTAGCCTACACCTTC. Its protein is CASRARGTLAYTF.

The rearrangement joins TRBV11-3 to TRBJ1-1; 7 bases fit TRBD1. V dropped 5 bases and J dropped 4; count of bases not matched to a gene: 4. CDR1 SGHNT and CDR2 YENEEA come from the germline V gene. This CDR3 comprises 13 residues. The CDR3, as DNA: TGTGCCAGCAGCGAGGGGGCAAGCACTGAAGCTTTCTTT. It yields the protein CASSEGASTEAFF.

The CDR3 region is CASTPLDWRSTDTQYF. DNA of the CDR3: TGTGCCAGCACGCCGTTAGACTGGAGGAGCACAGATACGCAGTATTTT. The chain employs TRBV6-1 and TRBJ2-3, with a weak D call TRBD2 (5 bases). The CDR3 loop spans 16 amino acids. Trimming cost V 7 bases and J 0 bases, with 17 bases left between them. Germline loops: CDR1 MNHNS, CDR2 SASEGT.

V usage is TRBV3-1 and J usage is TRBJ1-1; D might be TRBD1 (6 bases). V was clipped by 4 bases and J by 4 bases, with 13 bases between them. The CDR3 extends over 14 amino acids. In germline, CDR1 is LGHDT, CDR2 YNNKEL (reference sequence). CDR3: CASSPGQLSTEAFF. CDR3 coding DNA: TGTGCCAGCAGCCCGGGACAATTAAGCACTGAAGCTTTCTTT.

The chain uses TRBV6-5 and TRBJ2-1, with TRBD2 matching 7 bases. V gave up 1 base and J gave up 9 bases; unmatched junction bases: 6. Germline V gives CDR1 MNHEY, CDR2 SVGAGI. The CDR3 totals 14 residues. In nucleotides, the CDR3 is TGTGCCAGCAGTTACTTCGGGACTATGGGTGAGCAGTTCTTC. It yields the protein CASSYFGTMGEQFF.

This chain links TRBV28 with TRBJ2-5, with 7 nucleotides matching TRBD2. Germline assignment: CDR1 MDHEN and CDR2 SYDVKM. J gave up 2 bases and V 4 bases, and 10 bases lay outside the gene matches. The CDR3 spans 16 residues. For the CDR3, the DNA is TGTGCCAGCAGTTCAAAGCGGGGCTCCATTCAAGAGACCCAGTACTTC. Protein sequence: CASSSKRGSIQETQYF. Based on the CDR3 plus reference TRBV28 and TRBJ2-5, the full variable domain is DVKVTQSSRYLVKRTGEKVFLECVQDMDHENMFWYRQDPGLGLRLIYFSYDVKMKEKGDIPEGYSVSREKKERFSLILESASTNQTSMYLCASSSKRGSIQETQYFGPGTRLLVL.

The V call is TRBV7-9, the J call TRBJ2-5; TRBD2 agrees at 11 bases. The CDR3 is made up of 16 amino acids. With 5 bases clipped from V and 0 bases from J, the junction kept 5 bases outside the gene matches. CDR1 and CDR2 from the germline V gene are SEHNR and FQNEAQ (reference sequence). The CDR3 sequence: CASSPLLAGDQETQYF. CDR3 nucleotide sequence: TGTGCCAGCAGCCCATTACTAGCGGGAGACCAAGAGACCCAGTACTTC.

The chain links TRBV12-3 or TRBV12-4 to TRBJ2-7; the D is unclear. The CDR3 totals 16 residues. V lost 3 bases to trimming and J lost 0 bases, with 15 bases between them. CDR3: CASSFSEASYSYEQYF. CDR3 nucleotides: TGTGCCAGCAGTTTTTCGGAAGCAAGCTACTCCTACGAGCAGTACTTC.

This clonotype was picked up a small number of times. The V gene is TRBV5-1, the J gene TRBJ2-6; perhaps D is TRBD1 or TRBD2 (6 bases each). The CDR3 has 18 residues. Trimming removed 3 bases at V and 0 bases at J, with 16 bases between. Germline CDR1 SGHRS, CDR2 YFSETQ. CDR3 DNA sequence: TGCGCCAGCAGCTCGGCGGGACACCTCAACTCTGGGGCCAACGTCCTGACTTTC. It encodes CASSSAGHLNSGANVLTF.

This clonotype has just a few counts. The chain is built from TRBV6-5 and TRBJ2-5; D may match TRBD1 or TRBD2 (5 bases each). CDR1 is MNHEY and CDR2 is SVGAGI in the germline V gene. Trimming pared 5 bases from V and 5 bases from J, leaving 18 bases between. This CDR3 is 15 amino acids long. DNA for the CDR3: TGTGCCAGCAGTGATTCGGGACGTAGCGTGGAGACCCAGTACTTC. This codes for CASSDSGRSVETQYF.

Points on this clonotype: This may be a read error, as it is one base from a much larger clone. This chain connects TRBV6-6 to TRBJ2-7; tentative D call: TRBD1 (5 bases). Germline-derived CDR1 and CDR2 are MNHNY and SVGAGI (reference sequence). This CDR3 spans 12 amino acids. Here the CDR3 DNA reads TGTGCCAGCACCTCACAGGCCTACGTGCAGTACTTC. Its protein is CASTSQAYVQYF.

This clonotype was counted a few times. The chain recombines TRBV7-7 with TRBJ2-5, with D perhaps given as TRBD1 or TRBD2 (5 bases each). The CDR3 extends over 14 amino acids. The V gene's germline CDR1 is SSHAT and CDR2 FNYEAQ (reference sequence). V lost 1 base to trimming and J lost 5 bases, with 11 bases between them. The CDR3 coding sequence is TGTGCCAGCAGCTTAGAATCAGGGAGCGAGACCCAGTACTTC. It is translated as CASSLESGSETQYF.